This record looks at one T cell receptor beta chain sequence and its context. The data originate from a study of blood T cell repertoires in COVID-19. Across the study: Both acute and convalescent COVID-19 samples were obtained from the United States, Italy and Spain. T cells, B-cell-depleted T cells, or PBMCs supplied cDNA or gDNA.

Original data processing: Amplified reference gene primers provided the basis for estimating nucleated cell counts. TCRdb's copy holds only in-frame clones and misses some; the assay was immunoSEQ multiplex PCR. From that table come the V and J calls and clone size; the DNA was used to work out D and trimming. This sample has tens of thousands of clones, with roughly 90% found just once. V was trimmed by 2 bases and J by 3 bases, leaving 8 bases between them. The CDR3 runs to 13 residues. Germline CDR1 reads LNHDA; CDR2 reads SQIVND (reference sequence). This clonotype was obtained from a man in his 70s with active or convalescent COVID-19. The specimen sequenced was peripheral blood. The rearrangement joins TRBV19 to TRBJ2-7, with D perhaps TRBD2 (5 bases). CDR3: CASSIRENYEQYF. The CDR3 coding sequence is TGTGCCAGTAGTATAAGGGAGAACTACGAGCAGTACTTC.